This TCR beta chain was observed in a study of blood T cell repertoires in COVID-19. Note on this clone: Other DNA sequences from this sample encode an identical CDR3 as well.

As originally analysed: Amplification of reference gene primers was used by the study to estimate nucleated cell counts. Produced via immunoSEQ multiplex PCR; TCRdb's table is partial and in-frame only. That table furnishes V, J and clone size, whereas the DNA furnished D and trimming. This sample has roughly 210,000 clones, with around 90% found just once. The CDR3 totals 13 residues. Germline CDR1 reads LNHDA; CDR2 reads SQIVND (reference sequence). With 3 bases removed from V and 3 bases from J, the gap between germline ends came to 8 bases. V usage is TRBV19 and J usage is TRBJ1-1; D is possibly TRBD1 (6 bases). The specimen was peripheral blood. The source is a man aged 65 to 85 with acute or convalescent COVID-19. The CDR3 loop reads CASSIKGDTEAFF. CDR3 nucleotide sequence: TGTGCCAGTAGTATTAAGGGGGACACTGAAGCTTTCTTT.